The 32 T cell receptor beta chains in this list originate from one sample, sequenced in a study of beta chain features in type 1 diabetes. Whole-study findings and limits: Type 1 diabetes patients had moderately but significantly shorter TCRB CDR3s in all four CD4+ subsets.

These TCRs are of unknown antigen specificity. Expressed TCRB transcripts got sequenced, as all isolated RNA was reverse transcribed. This table comes from immunoSEQ multiplex PCR, and its TCRdb copy is limited to in-frame clones, with some not included. The table has 250,000 to 350,000 clones, 13% to 15% seen once. Sequenced: naive CD4+ T cells from blood. These receptors were obtained from a man aged 25 to 40 with type 1 diabetes.

Only a few counts were recorded for this clone. V gene TRBV18 combines with J gene TRBJ2-7; TRBD2 matches 9 bases. Germline V CDR1 and CDR2: KGHSH, LQKENI. J gave up 5 bases and V 3 bases, and 5 bases lay outside the gene matches. The CDR3 covers 14 residues. CDR3 nucleotide sequence: TGTGCCAGCTCACCTGGGACTAGCCAGAACGAGCAGTACTTC. This gives the protein CASSPGTSQNEQYF. Full variable domain (missing parts from reference TRBV18 and TRBJ2-7): NAGVMQNPRHLVRRRGQEARLRCSPMKGHSHVYWYRQLPEEGLKFMVYLQKENIIDESGMPKERFSAEFPKEGPSILRIQQVVRGDSAAYFCASSPGTSQNEQYFGPGTRLTVT.

This clone was observed a few times. This chain uses TRBV5-1 with TRBJ1-5; D is perhaps TRBD1 (5 bases). The length of the CDR3 is 12 residues. From germline, CDR1 is SGHRS and CDR2 YFSETQ. The ends were cut back, 4 bases at V and 9 bases at J, with 11 bases in the middle. CDR3 DNA sequence: TGCGCCAGCAGCCCCGGCCAGGGGCCCCAGCATTTT. It translates to CASSPGQGPQHF.

This clone turned up a few times. This chain joins TRBV7-9 and TRBJ2-1; no firm D call. CDR3 size: 16 residues. Deletions cut 2 bases from V and 6 bases from J, with 17 bases between. CDR1 and CDR2 (germline): SEHNR, FQNEAQ (reference sequence). This CDR3 reads CASSLRLGRRSNEQFF. The CDR3 DNA follows: TGTGCCAGCAGCTTACGACTTGGAAGGAGATCCAATGAGCAGTTCTTC.

The chain has TRBV12-2 and TRBJ2-3; the table names TRBD2, a call not compared with the DNA. TRBV12-2 is labeled a pseudogene. The CDR3 contains 16 residues. CDR3 nucleotide sequence: TGTGCAAGTCGCTCCGAGCGGGAGAAGGGCACAGATACGCAGTATTTT. Its protein is CASRSEREKGTDTQYF.

V usage is TRBV28 and J usage is TRBJ2-3; 10 bases are a match to TRBD2. Per the germline V gene, CDR1 is MDHEN and CDR2 is SYDVKM. The length of the CDR3 is 13 residues. Trimming at V came to 8 bases and at J to 5 bases, leaving 4 bases not matched to a gene. CDR3 bases: TGTGCCAGCGTAGCGGGAGGTGGAGATACGCAGTATTTT. Amino acid sequence: CASVAGGGDTQYF.

The chain couples TRBV7-9 to TRBJ2-5; 7 bases line up with TRBD1. V shed 4 bases, J shed 6 bases, and the junction held 5 bases outside the gene matches. The CDR3 totals 13 residues. Per the germline V gene, CDR1 is SEHNR and CDR2 is FQNEAQ (reference sequence). The CDR3, as DNA: TGTGCCAGCAGCTCGACAGGGTTGAAGACCCAGTACTTC. Residues: CASSSTGLKTQYF. The whole variable domain, filled in from reference TRBV7-9 and TRBJ2-5, reads DTGVSQNPRHKITKRGQNVTFRCDPISEHNRLYWYRQTLGQGPEFLTYFQNEAQLEKSRLLSDRFSAERPKGSFSTLEIQRTEQGDSAMYLCASSSTGLKTQYFGPGTRLLVL.

The sample holds a few counts of this clone. The rearrangement uses TRBV27 and TRBJ1-5; D call uncertain. The CDR3 runs 12 residues. Germline CDR1 MNHEY, CDR2 SMNVEV (reference sequence). Trimming removed 5 bases at V and 5 bases at J, with 7 bases between. The CDR3 is CASSIFHQPQHF. The CDR3 nucleotides are TGTGCCAGCAGTATCTTCCATCAGCCCCAGCATTTT.

The sample holds a few counts of this clone. The CDR3 spells CATSKRTGITYNEQFF. In DNA form, the CDR3 reads TGTGCCACCAGCAAAAGAACAGGGATCACCTACAATGAGCAGTTCTTC. V and J are TRBV15 and TRBJ2-1; D perhaps matches TRBD1 (6 bases). This CDR3 comprises 16 residues. The germline V and J ends were trimmed by 4 bases and 2 bases, with 15 bases remaining between them. The V gene's germline CDR1 is LNHNV and CDR2 YYDKDF (reference sequence).

This clone has a handful of counts. The V and J genes are TRBV4-3 and TRBJ1-5; tentative D call: TRBD1 (5 bases). The V and J ends lost 0 bases and 7 bases respectively, with 13 bases between them. This CDR3 region has 15 residues. Per the germline V gene, CDR1 is LGHNA and CDR2 is YSLEER. Here the CDR3 DNA reads TGCGCCAGCAGCCAAGACCCAAAGGGGCAACAGCCCCAGCATTTT. It specifies CASSQDPKGQQPQHF.

As to this clone: Other nucleotide sequences from this sample produce the same CDR3. V gene TRBV5-4 combines with J gene TRBJ2-7; D is ambiguous. This CDR3 is built from 13 residues. The V gene lost 0 bases and the J gene lost 0 bases, with 4 bases spanning the gap. Germline V CDR1 and CDR2: SGHNT, YYREEE (reference sequence). The chain's CDR3 is CASSLVGSYEQYF. The DNA for the CDR3 is TGTGCCAGCAGCTTGGTCGGCTCCTACGAGCAGTACTTC. Full variable domain (remainder filled in from reference TRBV5-4 and TRBJ2-7): ETGVTQSPTHLIKTRGQQVTLRCSSQSGHNTVSWYQQALGQGPQFIFQYYREEENGRGNFPPRFSGLQFPNYSSELNVNALELDDSALYLCASSLVGSYEQYFGPGTRLTVT.

V usage is TRBV9 and J usage is TRBJ2-5; 9 bases are shared with TRBD1. This CDR3 has 16 amino acids. CDR1 is SGDLS, CDR2 YYNGEE, per germline. V lost 4 bases and J lost 4; bases outside the gene matches: 11. The CDR3 sequence: CASSTRGDRAVETQYF. CDR3 sequence (DNA): TGTGCCAGCAGCACCAGAGGGGACAGGGCAGTAGAGACCCAGTACTTC.

In its sample, this clone was seen a few times. This chain connects TRBV28 to TRBJ2-1; D is unclear. Germline loops: CDR1 MDHEN, CDR2 SYDVKM. The CDR3 is 13 amino acids. V was trimmed by 4 bases and J by 7 bases, leaving 11 bases between them. The CDR3 spells CASSSPPLNEQFF. The DNA for the CDR3 is TGTGCCAGCAGTTCCCCCCCCCTAAATGAGCAGTTCTTC.

The V call is TRBV9, the J call TRBJ2-2, with D perhaps TRBD1 (7 bases). The CDR3 covers 15 residues. Germline V gene lookup returns CDR1 SGDLS and CDR2 YYNGEE. The V gene lost 3 bases and the J gene lost 5 bases, with 14 bases spanning the gap. DNA of the CDR3: TGTGCCAGCAGCGGAGGGGGCGCGGGGACCGGGGAGCTGTTTTTT. Translation: CASSGGGAGTGELFF.

There are a few counts of this clone. The V call is TRBV28, the J call TRBJ1-1; 8 nucleotides align to TRBD1. The CDR3 consists of 12 residues. V was pared by 7 bases and J by 12 bases, with 10 bases of the junction left unmatched. Germline V gives CDR1 MDHEN, CDR2 SYDVKM. CDR3 sequence reads: CASNPRGRDSFF. The CDR3 bases are TGTGCCAGCAATCCCAGGGGGCGCGATTCTTTCTTT. Filled out from reference TRBV28 and TRBJ1-1, the complete variable domain reads DVKVTQSSRYLVKRTGEKVFLECVQDMDHENMFWYRQDPGLGLRLIYFSYDVKMKEKGDIPEGYSVSREKKERFSLILESASTNQTSMYLCASNPRGRDSFFGQGTRLTVV.

The chain has TRBV27 and TRBJ2-6; D may be TRBD1 (5 bases). Between the trimmed V and J ends, which lost 1 base and 0 bases, there was a span of 7 bases. The CDR3 totals 16 residues. Germline loops: CDR1 MNHEY, CDR2 SMNVEV (reference sequence). In DNA form, the CDR3 reads TGTGCCAGCAGTTTATACCAGGGCTCTGGGGCCAACGTCCTGACTTTC. The encoded protein is CASSLYQGSGANVLTF. Together with reference TRBV27 and TRBJ2-6, the CDR3 gives the full variable domain: EAQVTQNPRYLITVTGKKLTVTCSQNMNHEYMSWYRQDPGLGLRQIYYSMNVEVTDKGDVPEGYKVSRKEKRNFPLILESPSPNQTSLYFCASSLYQGSGANVLTFGAGSRLTVL.

This chain connects TRBV2 to TRBJ2-7; 14 nucleotides line up with TRBD2. The junction had 9 bases not matched to a gene; V was cut back by 8 bases and J by 6 bases. Germline CDR1 and CDR2: SNHLY and FYNNEI. CDR3 length: 15 amino acids. The CDR3 DNA sequence: TGTGCCAGCTCGACCGGGACTAGCGGGAGCCGCGAGCAGTACTTC. Protein product: CASSTGTSGSREQYF.

The rearrangement links TRBV5-4 to TRBJ2-6, with 10 nucleotides matching TRBD1. CDR3 length equals 17 residues. Trimming at V came to 4 bases and at J to 0 bases, leaving 4 bases not matched to a gene. The germline V gene encodes CDR1 SGHNT and CDR2 YYREEE (reference sequence). CDR3 sequence: CASSLRQGASGANVLTF. The CDR3 DNA is TGTGCCAGCAGCCTGAGACAGGGGGCCTCTGGGGCCAACGTCCTGACTTTC.

The chain carries TRBV28 and TRBJ1-5, with TRBD1 as a possible D gene (6 bases). Germline V gene lookup returns CDR1 MDHEN and CDR2 SYDVKM. The CDR3 is 14 residues long. The V end lost 5 bases, the J end lost 8 bases, and 16 bases lay between the germline ends. CDR3 in DNA: TGTGCCAGCAGTCCTCCGGACCCAGGGGAGCCCCAGCATTTT. It encodes CASSPPDPGEPQHF.

This clone has only a few counts. The chain combines TRBV18 with TRBJ2-1, with TRBD2 identical over 10 bases. Germline lookup yields CDR1 KGHSH and CDR2 LQKENI. With V trimmed by 2 bases and J by 9 bases, 7 bases remained unmatched. The CDR3 sequence is 15 residues long. CDR3 sequence reads: CASSPRLAGAGEQFF. In DNA form, the CDR3 reads TGTGCCAGCTCACCAAGGCTAGCGGGAGCGGGTGAGCAGTTCTTC.

V is TRBV28 and J is TRBJ1-1; D not certain. Between the trimmed V and J ends, which lost 6 bases and 1 base, there was a span of 15 bases. The CDR3 is made up of 15 amino acids. Germline V gives CDR1 MDHEN, CDR2 SYDVKM. The CDR3 DNA sequence: TGTGCCAGCAGCCTCGAGGGAGGGCCGAACACTGAAGCTTTCTTT. Translating gives CASSLEGGPNTEAFF.

This clone turned up a few times. This chain links TRBV30 with TRBJ1-5; 7 bases are a match to TRBD1. The length of the CDR3 is 15 residues. The germline V gene encodes CDR1 GTSNPN and CDR2 SVGIG (reference sequence). The trim removed 3 bases at V and 3 bases at J, leaving 8 bases unmatched. The CDR3 loop reads CAWSKTGKDNQPQHF. Written as DNA, the CDR3 is TGTGCCTGGAGCAAGACAGGGAAAGACAATCAGCCCCAGCATTTT.

V gene TRBV7-8 combines with J gene TRBJ2-1; the D is unclear. CDR1 is SGHVS and CDR2 is FQNEAQ in the germline V gene. Trimming cost V 1 base and J 5 bases, with 6 bases left between them. The CDR3 extends over 13 amino acids. The CDR3 DNA follows: TGTGCCAGCAGCTTAGAACTGAACAATGAGCAGTTCTTC. Amino acids: CASSLELNNEQFF.

The J gene is TRBJ2-1, the V gene TRBV5-6; 7 bases align to TRBD2. The CDR3 loop spans 16 amino acids. The germline V gene has CDR1 SGHDT and CDR2 YYEEEE. Trimming cost V 1 base and J 9 bases; bases outside gene matches: 13. CDR3 amino acids: CASSLRSGGSWGEQFF. The DNA for the CDR3 is TGTGCCAGCAGCTTGAGGTCCGGCGGGAGCTGGGGTGAGCAGTTCTTC. Drawing the rest from reference TRBV5-6 and TRBJ2-1, the complete variable domain is DAGVTQSPTHLIKTRGQQVTLRCSPKSGHDTVSWYQQALGQGPQFIFQYYEEEERQRGNFPDRFSGHQFPNYSSELNVNALLLGDSALYLCASSLRSGGSWGEQFFGPGTRLTVL.

This clone was detected only a few times. The chain joins TRBV7-2 to TRBJ2-7, with 7 positions matching TRBD1. Per the germline V gene, CDR1 is SGHTA and CDR2 is FQGNSA. The CDR3 length is 14 residues. Trimming at V came to 4 bases and at J to 7 bases, leaving 10 bases not matched to a gene. The CDR3 DNA sequence: TGTGCCAGCAGCTCCGGGACAGCCGTTTGGGAGCAGTACTTC. This translates into CASSSGTAVWEQYF.

This clone was seen a handful of times. A junction boundary mismatches the germline segment, possibly from a read error. The chain has TRBV2 and TRBJ2-7; D call uncertain. The germline V gene encodes CDR1 SNHLY and CDR2 FYNNEI. This CDR3 spans 13 amino acids. The DNA for the CDR3 is TGTGCCAGCAATGAAGGCGGCTCCTACGAGCAGTACTTC. Residues: CASNEGGSYEQYF.

Only a few counts were recorded for this clone. The chain couples TRBV29-1 to TRBJ1-5, with 9 bases fitting TRBD1. V gave up 7 bases and J gave up 6 bases; unmatched junction bases: 7. This CDR3 has 13 amino acids. Looked up from germline, CDR1 is SQVTM and CDR2 is ANQGSEA. The CDR3 DNA sequence: TGCAGCGCCACCGGGACAGGGTCTCAGCCCCAGCATTTT. This codes for CSATGTGSQPQHF.

Remarks on this clone: Other DNA sequences from this sample encode an identical CDR3 as well. The rearrangement joins TRBV18 to TRBJ2-6; tentative D call: TRBD1 (6 bases). Germline V gives CDR1 KGHSH, CDR2 LQKENI. The ends were cut back, 3 bases at V and 1 base at J, with 10 bases in the middle. There are 16 residues in the CDR3. CDR3 DNA: TGTGCCAGCTCACCGCTACAGGGTTCTGGGGCCAACGTCCTGACTTTC. Encoded protein: CASSPLQGSGANVLTF.

This chain uses TRBV4-3 with TRBJ2-5; 9 nucleotides line up with TRBD1. TRBJ2-7 explains the end of the DNA better; the J call may be wrong. The CDR3 runs 17 residues. Germline V CDR1 and CDR2: LGHNA, YSLEER. The CDR3 here is CASSQDSRTGASYEQYF. DNA for the CDR3: TGCGCCAGCAGCCAAGATTCTAGGACAGGGGCTTCCTACGAGCAGTACTTC.

This clone has only a few counts. The chain carries TRBV11-2 and TRBJ2-2; 8 nucleotides line up with TRBD2. J lost 2 bases, V lost 5 bases, and 7 bases had no gene match. This CDR3 spans 16 amino acids. CDR1 and CDR2 (germline): SGHAT, FQNNGV. The CDR3 is CASSRRGGINTGELFF. CDR3 nucleotides: TGTGCCAGCAGCCGACGCGGGGGGATCAACACCGGGGAGCTGTTTTTT.

This chain joins TRBV28 and TRBJ2-1; 10 bases are a match to TRBD2. CDR1 is MDHEN and CDR2 is SYDVKM in the germline V gene. The CDR3 sequence is 16 residues long. Trimming cost V 7 bases and J 3 bases; bases outside gene matches: 9. CDR3 in amino acids: CASITLAGARYNEQFF. CDR3 bases: TGTGCCAGCATCACCCTAGCGGGAGCGCGCTACAATGAGCAGTTCTTC.

The table lists this clone with a few counts. The V gene is TRBV29-1, the J gene TRBJ2-5, with 15 bases fitting TRBD2. CDR1 SQVTM and CDR2 ANQGSEA come from the germline V gene. The junction had 4 bases not matched to a gene; V was cut back by 4 bases and J by 4 bases. This CDR3 has 15 amino acids. This chain's CDR3 is CSVAGLAGGGETQYF. CDR3 DNA sequence: TGCAGCGTTGCGGGACTAGCGGGAGGAGGAGAGACCCAGTACTTC. The entire variable domain, with the rest obtained from reference TRBV29-1 and TRBJ2-5, is as follows: SAVISQKPSRDICQRGTSLTIQCQVDSQVTMMFWYRQQPGQSLTLIATANQGSEATYESGFVIDKFPISRPNLTFSTLTVSNMSPEDSSIYLCSVAGLAGGGETQYFGPGTRLLVL.

This clone was seen once. Other nucleotide sequences in the sample specify the same CDR3. The chain combines TRBV2 with TRBJ2-7, with 10 bases that match TRBD1. The germline CDR1 and CDR2 sequences are SNHLY and FYNNEI. The junction had 0 bases not matched to a gene; V was cut back by 4 bases and J by 3 bases. The CDR3 is made up of 13 amino acids. The CDR3 nucleotides read TGTGCCAGCAGTGGGACAGGGGGCTACGAGCAGTACTTC. Amino acid sequence: CASSGTGGYEQYF.